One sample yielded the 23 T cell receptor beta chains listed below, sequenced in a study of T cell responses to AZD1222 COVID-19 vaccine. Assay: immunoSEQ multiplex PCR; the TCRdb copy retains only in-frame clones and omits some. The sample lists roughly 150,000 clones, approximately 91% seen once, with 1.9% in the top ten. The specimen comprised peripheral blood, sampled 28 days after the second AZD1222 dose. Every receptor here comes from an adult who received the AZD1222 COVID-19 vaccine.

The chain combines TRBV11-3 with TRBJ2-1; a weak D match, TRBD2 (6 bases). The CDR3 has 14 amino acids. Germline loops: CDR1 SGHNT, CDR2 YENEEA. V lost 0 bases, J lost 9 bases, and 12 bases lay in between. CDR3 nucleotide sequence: TGTGCCAGCAGCTTAGATGCGGGGTATCCTGAGCAGTTCTTC. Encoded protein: CASSLDAGYPEQFF.

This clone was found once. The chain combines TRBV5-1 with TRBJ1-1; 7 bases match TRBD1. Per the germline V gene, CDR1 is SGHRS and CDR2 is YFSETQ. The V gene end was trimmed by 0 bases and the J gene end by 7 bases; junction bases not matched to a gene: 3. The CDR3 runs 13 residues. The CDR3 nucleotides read TGCGCCAGCAGCTTGGGACAGGGTGGTGAAGCTTTCTTT. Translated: CASSLGQGGEAFF.

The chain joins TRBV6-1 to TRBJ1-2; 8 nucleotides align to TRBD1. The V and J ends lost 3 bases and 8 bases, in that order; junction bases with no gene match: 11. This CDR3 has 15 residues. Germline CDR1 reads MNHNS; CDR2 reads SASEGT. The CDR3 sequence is CASSDTWTGTIGYTF. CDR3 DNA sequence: TGTGCCAGCAGTGACACCTGGACAGGGACGATCGGCTACACCTTC.

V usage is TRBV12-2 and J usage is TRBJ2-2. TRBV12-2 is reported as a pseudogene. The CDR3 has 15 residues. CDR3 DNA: TGTGCAAGTCGCTTAGCGGACGTGAGAACCGGGGAGCTGTTTTTT. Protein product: CASRLADVRTGELFF.

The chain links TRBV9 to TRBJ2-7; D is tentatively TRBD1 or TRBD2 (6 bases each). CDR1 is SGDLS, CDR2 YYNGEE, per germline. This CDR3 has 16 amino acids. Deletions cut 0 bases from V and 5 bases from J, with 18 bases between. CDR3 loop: CASSVGGAFDHDEQYF. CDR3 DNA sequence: TGTGCCAGCAGCGTAGGGGGGGCCTTCGATCACGACGAGCAGTACTTC.

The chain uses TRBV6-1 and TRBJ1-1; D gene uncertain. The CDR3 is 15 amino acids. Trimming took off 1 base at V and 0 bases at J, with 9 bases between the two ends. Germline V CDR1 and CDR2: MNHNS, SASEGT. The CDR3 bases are TGTGCCAGCAGTGAAGGGCGGGGAATGAACACTGAAGCTTTCTTT. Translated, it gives CASSEGRGMNTEAFF.

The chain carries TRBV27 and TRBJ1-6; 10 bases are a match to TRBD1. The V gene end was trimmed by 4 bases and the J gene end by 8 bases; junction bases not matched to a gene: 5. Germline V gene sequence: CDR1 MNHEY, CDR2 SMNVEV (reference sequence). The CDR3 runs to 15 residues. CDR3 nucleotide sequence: TGTGCCAGCAGTTCTGGGACAGGGGTACATTCACCCCTCCACTTT. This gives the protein CASSSGTGVHSPLHF.

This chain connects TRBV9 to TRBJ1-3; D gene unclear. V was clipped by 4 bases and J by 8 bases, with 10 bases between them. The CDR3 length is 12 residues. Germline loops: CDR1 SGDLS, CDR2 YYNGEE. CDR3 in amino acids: CASSSPADTIYF. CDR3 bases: TGTGCCAGCAGCTCCCCGGCGGACACCATATATTTT.

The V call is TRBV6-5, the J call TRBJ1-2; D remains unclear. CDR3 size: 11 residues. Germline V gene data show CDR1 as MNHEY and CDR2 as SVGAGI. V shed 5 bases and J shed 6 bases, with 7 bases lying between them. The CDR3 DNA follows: TGTGCCAGCAGTCGTGGGAATGGCTACACCTTC. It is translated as CASSRGNGYTF.

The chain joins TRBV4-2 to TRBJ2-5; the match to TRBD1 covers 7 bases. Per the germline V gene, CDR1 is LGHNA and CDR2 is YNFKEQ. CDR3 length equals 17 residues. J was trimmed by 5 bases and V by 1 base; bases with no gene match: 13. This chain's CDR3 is CASSQAAGTEADETQYF. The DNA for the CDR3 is TGTGCCAGCAGCCAAGCGGCCGGGACAGAAGCGGACGAGACCCAGTACTTC.

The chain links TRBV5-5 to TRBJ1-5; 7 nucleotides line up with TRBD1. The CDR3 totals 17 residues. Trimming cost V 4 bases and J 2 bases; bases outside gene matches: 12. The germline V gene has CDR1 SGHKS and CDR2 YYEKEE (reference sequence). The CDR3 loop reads CASSPTSGGSGNQPQHF. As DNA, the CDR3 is TGTGCCAGCAGCCCCACATCAGGGGGGAGCGGCAATCAGCCCCAGCATTTT.

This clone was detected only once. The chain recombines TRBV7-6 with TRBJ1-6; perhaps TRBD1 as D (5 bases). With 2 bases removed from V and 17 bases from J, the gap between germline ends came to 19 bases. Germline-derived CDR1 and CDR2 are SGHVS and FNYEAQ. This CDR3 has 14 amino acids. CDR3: CASSLPFDRPIFHF. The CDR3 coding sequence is TGTGCCAGCAGCTTACCCTTCGACAGACCTATTTTCCACTTT.

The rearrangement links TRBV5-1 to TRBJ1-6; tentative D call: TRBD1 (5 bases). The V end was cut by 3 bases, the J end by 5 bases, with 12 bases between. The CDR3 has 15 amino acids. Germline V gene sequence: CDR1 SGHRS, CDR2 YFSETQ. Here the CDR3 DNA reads TGCGCCAGCAGCTCCCGGGACGGACATAATTCACCCCTCCACTTT. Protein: CASSSRDGHNSPLHF.

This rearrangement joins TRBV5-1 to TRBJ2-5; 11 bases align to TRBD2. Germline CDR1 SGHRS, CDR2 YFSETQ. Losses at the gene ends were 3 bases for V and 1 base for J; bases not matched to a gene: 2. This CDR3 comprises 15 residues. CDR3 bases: TGCGCCAGCAGCTACCTAGCGGGAGGCCAAGAGACCCAGTACTTC. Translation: CASSYLAGGQETQYF.

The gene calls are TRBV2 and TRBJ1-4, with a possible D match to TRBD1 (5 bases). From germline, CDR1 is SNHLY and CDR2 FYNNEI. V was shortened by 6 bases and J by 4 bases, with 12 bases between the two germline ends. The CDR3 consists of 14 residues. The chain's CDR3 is CASRKTEINEKLFF. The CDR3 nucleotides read TGTGCCAGCAGAAAGACAGAGATTAATGAAAAACTGTTTTTT.

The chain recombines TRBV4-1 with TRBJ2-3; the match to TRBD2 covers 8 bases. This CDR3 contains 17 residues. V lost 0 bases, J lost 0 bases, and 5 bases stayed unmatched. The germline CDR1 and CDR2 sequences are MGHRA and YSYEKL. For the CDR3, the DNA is TGCGCCAGCAGCCAAGATCATACGGGAGGGAGCACAGATACGCAGTATTTT. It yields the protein CASSQDHTGGSTDTQYF.

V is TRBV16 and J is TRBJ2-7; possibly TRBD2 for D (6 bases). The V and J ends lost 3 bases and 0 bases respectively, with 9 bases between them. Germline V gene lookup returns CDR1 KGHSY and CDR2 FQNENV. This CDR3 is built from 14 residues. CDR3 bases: TGTGCCAGCAGCCAGGGACTCCGCTCCTACGAGCAGTACTTC. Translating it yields CASSQGLRSYEQYF.

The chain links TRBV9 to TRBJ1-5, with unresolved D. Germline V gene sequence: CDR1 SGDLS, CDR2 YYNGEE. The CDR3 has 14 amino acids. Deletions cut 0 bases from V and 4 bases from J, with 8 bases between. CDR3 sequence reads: CASSVGQKNQPQHF. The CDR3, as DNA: TGTGCCAGCAGCGTAGGGCAGAAAAATCAGCCCCAGCATTTT.

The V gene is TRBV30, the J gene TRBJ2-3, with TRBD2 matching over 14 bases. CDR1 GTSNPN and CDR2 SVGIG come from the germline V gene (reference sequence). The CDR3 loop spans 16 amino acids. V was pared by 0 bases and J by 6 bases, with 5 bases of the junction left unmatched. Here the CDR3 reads CAWSVGTSGSGDTQYF. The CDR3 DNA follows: TGTGCCTGGAGTGTGGGGACTAGCGGGAGCGGGGATACGCAGTATTTT.

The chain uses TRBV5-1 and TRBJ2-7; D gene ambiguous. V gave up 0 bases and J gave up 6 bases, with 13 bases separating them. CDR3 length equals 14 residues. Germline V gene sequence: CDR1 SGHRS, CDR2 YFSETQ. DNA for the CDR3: TGCGCCAGCAGCTTGGCCTCCGGCCTCGCCGAGCAGTACTTC. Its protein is CASSLASGLAEQYF.

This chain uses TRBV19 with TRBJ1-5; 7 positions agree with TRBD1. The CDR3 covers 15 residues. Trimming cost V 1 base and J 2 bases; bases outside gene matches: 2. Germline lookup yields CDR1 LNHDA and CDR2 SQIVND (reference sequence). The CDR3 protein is CASSIGGQGNQPQHF. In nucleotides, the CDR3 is TGTGCCAGTAGTATAGGCGGACAGGGCAATCAGCCCCAGCATTTT.

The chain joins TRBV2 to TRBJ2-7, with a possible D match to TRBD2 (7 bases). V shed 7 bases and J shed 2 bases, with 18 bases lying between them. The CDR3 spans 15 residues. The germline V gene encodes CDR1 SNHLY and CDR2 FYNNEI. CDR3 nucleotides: TGTGCCAGCATGGGAGGGGGAGTGACGCCCTACGAGCAGTACTTC. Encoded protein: CASMGGGVTPYEQYF.

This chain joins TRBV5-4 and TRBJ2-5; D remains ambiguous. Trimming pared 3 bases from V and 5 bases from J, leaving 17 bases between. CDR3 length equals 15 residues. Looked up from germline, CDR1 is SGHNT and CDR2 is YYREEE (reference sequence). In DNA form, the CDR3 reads TGTGCCAGCAGCTATAGGGTGGGTGTCGGGGAGACCCAGTACTTC. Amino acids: CASSYRVGVGETQYF.